The TCR beta chain described here comes from a study of blood T cell repertoires in COVID-19. Study summary: T cells, B-cell-depleted T cells, or PBMCs supplied cDNA or gDNA.

Trimming shortened V by 5 bases and J by 7 bases, and 14 bases separated the two germline ends. The CDR3 loop spans 13 amino acids. CDR1 SGHDN and CDR2 FVKESK come from the germline V gene. Per the authors' pipeline: Using reference gene primer amplification, nucleated cell counts were estimated. Measured with immunoSEQ multiplex PCR; TCRdb has only the in-frame clones, and not every one. V and J calls and clone size come straight from that table; D and trimming were deduced from the DNA. The sample holds about 180,000 clones, around 83% seen once. Recruited during active infection, patients (from Seattle) were subsequently followed longitudinally.

Sequencing was carried out using peripheral blood. This TCR came from a woman in her seventies with COVID-19, enrolled during active disease. V and J are TRBV14 and TRBJ2-5, with D possibly being TRBD1 (6 bases). The CDR3 loop reads CASSVIQGTTQYF. CDR3 bases: TGTGCCAGCAGCGTTATTCAGGGGACGACCCAGTACTTC.